These T cell receptor beta chains were read from a single sample in a study of siplizumab effects on memory and regulatory T cells. Data came from immunoSEQ multiplex PCR; TCRdb stores just in-frame clones and leaves some out. The table records some 120,000 clones, about 94% of them present only once. The material sequenced was non-Treg CD4+ T cells sorted from blood. These receptors were taken from a human donor in good health. Each CDR3 is given with its conserved first and last residue. Fields, in order: V gene, CDR3 protein.

v_gene: TRBV7-9
CDR3aa: CASSLAGRSGEKLFF

v_gene: TRBV12-5
CDR3aa: CASGLVRGGPKFTNYGYTF

v_gene: TRBV29-1
CDR3aa: CSVGGSGYNEQFF

v_gene: TRBV11-2
CDR3aa: CASSLASAGEQFF

v_gene: TRBV5-6
CDR3aa: CASSPGTGGHYGYTF

v_gene: TRBV6-1
CDR3aa: CASSEGTKSEKLFF

v_gene: TRBV19
CDR3aa: CASSITWTGTGGGTQYF

v_gene: TRBV21-1
CDR3aa: CASSTGTDAYEQYF

v_gene: TRBV29-1
CDR3aa: CSVDEGPVAEAFF

v_gene: TRBV19
CDR3aa: CASSIDLYSHAQFF

v_gene: TRBV27
CDR3aa: CASSLHRESYEQYF

v_gene: TRBV2
CDR3aa: CASKSDSNYNSPLHF

v_gene: TRBV12-5
CDR3aa: CASGFPRVPNYEQYF

v_gene: TRBV6-5
CDR3aa: CASSYSFGGGGSEAFF

v_gene: TRBV6-5
CDR3aa: CASSEGYPPRGYTF

v_gene: TRBV7-8
CDR3aa: CASSSNFWGETQYF

v_gene: TRBV9
CDR3aa: CASTPSGGTYEQYF

v_gene: TRBV30
CDR3aa: CAWMTGPNTGELFF

v_gene: TRBV6-6
CDR3aa: CASRTVEGMNTEAFF

v_gene: TRBV5-4
CDR3aa: CASSLGRATVLQAFF

v_gene: TRBV11-2
CDR3aa: CASSLDGTGRNTEAFF

v_gene: TRBV19
CDR3aa: CASSYLQGYSNQPQHF

v_gene: TRBV23-1
CDR3aa: CASSGTREEEKLFF

v_gene: TRBV4-1
CDR3aa: CASSQDGLNYGYTF

v_gene: TRBV19
CDR3aa: CASSTRDRGTETQYF